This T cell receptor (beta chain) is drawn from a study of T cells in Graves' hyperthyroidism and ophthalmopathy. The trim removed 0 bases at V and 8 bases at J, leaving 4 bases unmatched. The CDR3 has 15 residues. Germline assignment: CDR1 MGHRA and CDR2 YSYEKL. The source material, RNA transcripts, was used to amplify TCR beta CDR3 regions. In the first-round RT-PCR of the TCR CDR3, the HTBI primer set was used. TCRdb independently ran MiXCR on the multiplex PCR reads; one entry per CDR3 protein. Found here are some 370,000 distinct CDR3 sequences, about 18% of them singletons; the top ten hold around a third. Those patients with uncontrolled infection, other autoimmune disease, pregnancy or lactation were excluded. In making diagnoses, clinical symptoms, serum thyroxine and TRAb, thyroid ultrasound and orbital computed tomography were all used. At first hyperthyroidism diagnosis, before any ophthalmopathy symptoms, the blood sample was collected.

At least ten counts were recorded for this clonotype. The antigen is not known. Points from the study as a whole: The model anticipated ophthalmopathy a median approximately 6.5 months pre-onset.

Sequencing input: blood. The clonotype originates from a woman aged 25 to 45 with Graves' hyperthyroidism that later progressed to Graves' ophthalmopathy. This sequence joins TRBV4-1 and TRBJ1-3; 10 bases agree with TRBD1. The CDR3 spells CASSQEGTGADTIYF. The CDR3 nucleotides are TGCGCCAGCAGCCAAGAGGGGACAGGGGCAGACACCATATATTTT.